There are a few counts of the clone carrying this T cell receptor (beta chain). From blood CD8+ and CD4+ T cells, the TCR beta chain was sequenced. TEMRA cells were FACS-enriched, and CD8+ and CD4+ T cells were isolated negatively. The data were taken from a study of CD8 T cells in Susac syndrome. Germline values: CDR1 LGHNA, CDR2 YSLEER. The V segment lost 0 bases and the J segment 0 bases; nucleotides outside the gene matches: 2. CDR3 length: 15 amino acids. After extraction with the RNeasy kit, 0.5 to 1 ug of the RNA was reverse transcribed using random hexamers. TCRdb re-called the immunoSEQ multiplex PCR reads through MiXCR, storing one row per CDR3 protein. The table records 330,000 or so distinct CDR3 sequences, roughly 85% of them present only once.

The J gene is TRBJ2-7, the V gene TRBV4-3, with TRBD2 matching over 7 bases. Sequenced input: CD8+ T cells from PBMCs. The clonotype comes from a human donor with multiple sclerosis. The CDR3 sequence is CASSQEREPSYEQYF. CDR3 nucleotides: TGCGCCAGCAGCCAAGAGCGGGAGCCCTCCTACGAGCAGTACTTC.